Below, 10 T cell receptor beta chains from the same sample are listed, as sequenced in a study of cytomegalovirus exposure and HLA in healthy donors. Amplification used 60 Vbeta primers and 13 Jbeta primers. This table comes from immunoSEQ multiplex PCR, and its TCRdb copy is limited to in-frame clones, with some not included. The data show some 100,000 clones, 80% to 90% seen once. The sequencing sample was made of PBMCs. The receptors shown here come from a woman aged 18-35 years in good health and CMV-seronegative.

This clone was observed a single time. The rearrangement uses TRBV19 and TRBJ2-5; D is possibly TRBD2 (7 bases). The CDR3 is 14 residues long. Germline-derived CDR1 and CDR2 are LNHDA and SQIVND (reference sequence). Trimming took 4 bases from V and 5 from J, leaving 14 bases between them. CDR3 DNA: TGTGCCAGTAGTACGAAGGGGGGGCGGGAGACCCAGTACTTC. Amino acid sequence: CASSTKGGRETQYF.

This rearrangement joins TRBV7-2 to TRBJ2-7, with TRBD2 as a possible D gene (6 bases). Germline V CDR1 and CDR2: SGHTA, FQGNSA. CDR3 length: 16 amino acids. V lost 1 base and J lost 6, with 19 bases in between. CDR3: CASSLVGSGVLGEQYF. CDR3 DNA sequence: TGTGCCAGCAGCTTAGTCGGGTCGGGAGTACTCGGCGAGCAGTACTTC.

CDR3 coding DNA: TGTGCCAGCAGCCGTAGAGCAGGGGCGAACACTGAAGCTTTCTTT. As protein: CASSRRAGANTEAFF. This rearrangement joins TRBV9 to TRBJ1-1; D perhaps matches TRBD1 (6 bases). This CDR3 contains 15 residues. V was clipped by 4 bases and J by 1 base, with 14 bases between them. Germline CDR1 and CDR2: SGDLS and YYNGEE.

This clone has a handful of counts. This chain connects TRBV6-1 to TRBJ1-4; a weak D match, TRBD1 (6 bases). Deletions cut 6 bases from V and 3 bases from J, with 14 bases between. The CDR3 covers 15 residues. Germline values: CDR1 MNHNS, CDR2 SASEGT. CDR3 loop: CASRLKQGPNEKLFF. DNA for the CDR3: TGTGCCAGCAGACTCAAACAGGGACCTAATGAAAAACTGTTTTTT.

Concerning this clone: A read error may produce the germline difference seen at one junction end. The gene calls are TRBV7-9 and TRBJ1-5; TRBD1 might be the D (5 bases). From germline, CDR1 is SEHNR and CDR2 FQNEAQ (reference sequence). The CDR3 is 14 amino acids. CDR3 amino acids: CSSSTAGILQPQHF. The CDR3 DNA sequence: TGTTCCAGCAGCACCGCAGGGATACTTCAGCCCCAGCATTTT.

The chain uses TRBV19 and TRBJ2-1, with TRBD2 matching over 8 bases. J lost 8 bases, V lost 6 bases, and 12 bases had no gene match. The CDR3 is 15 residues long. CDR1 is LNHDA, CDR2 SQIVND, per germline (reference sequence). CDR3 in amino acids: CASSLSGIGMDEQFF. The CDR3 bases are TGTGCCAGTAGCCTTAGCGGGATAGGTATGGATGAGCAGTTCTTC. The full variable domain, its missing parts supplied by reference TRBV19 and TRBJ2-1, is DGGITQSPKYLFRKEGQNVTLSCEQNLNHDAMYWYRQDPGQGLRLIYYSQIVNDFQKGDIAEGYSVSREKKESFPLTVTSAQKNPTAFYLCASSLSGIGMDEQFFGPGTRLTVL.

In this sample, this clone turned up once. J is TRBJ2-7 and V is TRBV29-1; possibly TRBD2 for D (6 bases). This CDR3 is 12 amino acids long. CDR1 and CDR2 (germline): SQVTM, ANQGSEA. V was pared by 7 bases and J by 4 bases, with 14 bases between. The CDR3, as DNA: TGCAGCGCCTCGGAGGGGCGGTACGAGCAGTACTTC. The encoded protein is CSASEGRYEQYF.

The chain uses TRBV15 and TRBJ1-3, with a possible D match to TRBD1 (5 bases). CDR1 LNHNV and CDR2 YYDKDF come from the germline V gene (reference sequence). Trimming removed 0 bases at V and 0 bases at J, with 9 bases between. The CDR3 is 16 amino acids. CDR3 amino acids: CATSRDLGGSGNTIYF. In nucleotides, the CDR3 is TGTGCCACCAGCAGAGATCTGGGGGGCTCTGGAAACACCATATATTTT.

V and J are TRBV6-1 and TRBJ2-4, with TRBD1 identical over 7 bases. Trimming cost V 0 bases and J 5 bases; bases outside gene matches: 7. The CDR3 spans 16 residues. Germline CDR1 and CDR2: MNHNS and SASEGT. The CDR3 reads CASSEALGQIQNIQYF. For the CDR3, the DNA is TGTGCCAGCAGTGAAGCGCTGGGACAGATTCAAAACATTCAGTACTTC.

A few counts support this clone. This rearrangement joins TRBV11-1 to TRBJ2-7, with a possible D match to TRBD1 (5 bases). The CDR3 contains 12 residues. Germline CDR1 and CDR2: SGHAT and FQDESV (reference sequence). Trimming removed 1 base at V and 6 bases at J, with 7 bases between. The CDR3 nucleotides are TGTGCCAGCAGCTTAGGGGGCTTCGAGCAGTACTTC. The encoded protein is CASSLGGFEQYF.